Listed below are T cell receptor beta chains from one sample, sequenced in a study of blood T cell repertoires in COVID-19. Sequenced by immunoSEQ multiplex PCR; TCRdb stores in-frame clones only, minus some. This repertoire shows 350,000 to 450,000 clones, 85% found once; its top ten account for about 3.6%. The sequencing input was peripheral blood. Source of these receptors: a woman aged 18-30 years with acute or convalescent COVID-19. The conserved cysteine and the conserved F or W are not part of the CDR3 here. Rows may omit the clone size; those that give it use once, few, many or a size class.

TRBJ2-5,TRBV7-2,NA,ASSLGGAGGETQY
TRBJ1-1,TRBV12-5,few,ASGSGTGVNTEAF
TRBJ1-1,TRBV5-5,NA,ASSQRQGGTEAF
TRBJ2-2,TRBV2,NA,ASAAGPRTGELF
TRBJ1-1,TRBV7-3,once,ASSTDSYTEAF
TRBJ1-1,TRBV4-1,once,ASSLSGYTEAF
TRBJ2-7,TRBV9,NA,ASTPFWESYEQY
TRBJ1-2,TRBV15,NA,ATSRGGAPYGYT
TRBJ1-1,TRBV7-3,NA,ASSLFRHAEAF
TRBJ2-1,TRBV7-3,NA,ASSRLSQFGDNEQF
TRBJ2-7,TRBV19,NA,ASIFYCVWQDSSYEQY
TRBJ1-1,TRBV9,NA,ASSPRGNTEAF
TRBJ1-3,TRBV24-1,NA,ATSGPTGDHSGNTIY
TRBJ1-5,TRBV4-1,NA,ASSQEWAGSNQPQH
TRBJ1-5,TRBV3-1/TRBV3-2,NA,ASSYRDNQPQH
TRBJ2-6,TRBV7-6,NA,ASSSTAAGANVLT
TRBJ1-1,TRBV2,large,ASVEEMNTEAF
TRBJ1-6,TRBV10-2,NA,ASSETFYNSPLH
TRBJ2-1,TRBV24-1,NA,ATSRQGISNEQF
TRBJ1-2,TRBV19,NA,ASRDRVAGGYT
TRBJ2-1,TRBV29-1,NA,SVASLVYNEQF
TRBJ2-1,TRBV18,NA,ASSSRTSGRAEARSPGEQF
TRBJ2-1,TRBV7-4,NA,ASSHPSAGVTGNEQF
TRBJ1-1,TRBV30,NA,AWSRGGNTEAF
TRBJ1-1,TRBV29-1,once,SSGEWGTEAF
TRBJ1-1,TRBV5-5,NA,ASSLSAQGTEAF
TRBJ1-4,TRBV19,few,ASSMQGGRSQLF
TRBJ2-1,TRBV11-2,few,ASSLLTSSYNEQF
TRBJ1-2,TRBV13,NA,ASSLIGTRGYT
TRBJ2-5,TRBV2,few,ASSEGGGAPETQY
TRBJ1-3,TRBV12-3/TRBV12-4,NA,ASSPSSGNTIY
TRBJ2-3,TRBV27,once,ASSPISGSPSTDTQY
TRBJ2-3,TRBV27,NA,ASSLLDRVSADTQY
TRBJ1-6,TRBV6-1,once,ASSERQGRTPLH
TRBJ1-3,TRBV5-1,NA,ASSLPATRSGNTIY
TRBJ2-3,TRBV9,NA,ASSVRRDRGSDTQY
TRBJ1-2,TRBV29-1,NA,SVPDRGDYGYT
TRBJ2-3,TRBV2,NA,ASRAGGTTDTQY
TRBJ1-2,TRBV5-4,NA,ASSLAQGSYGYT
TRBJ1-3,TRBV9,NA,ASSVEGDGNTIY
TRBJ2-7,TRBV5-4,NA,ASSPQPGGSTYEQY
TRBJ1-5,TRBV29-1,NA,SVATGRSQPQH
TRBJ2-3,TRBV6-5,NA,ASSSLGGRDTQY
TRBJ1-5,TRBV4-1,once,ASSQELPNQPQH
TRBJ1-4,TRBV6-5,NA,ATAQGMEEKLF